These T cell receptor beta chains were read from a single sample in a study of T cells in Graves' hyperthyroidism and ophthalmopathy. One entry per CDR3 protein, called by TCRdb with MiXCR from the multiplex PCR reads. The sample includes about 590,000 distinct CDR3 sequences, 14% of them seen just once. Sequenced input: blood. These receptors came from a woman in her late teens or twenties with Graves' ophthalmopathy. Each CDR3 is given with its conserved first and last residue. Each record gives: D gene, clone size, V gene, J gene, CDR3 protein, CDR3 DNA. The D gene is left open where the match is weak. The listing skips clone size in some rows; elsewhere it reads once, few, many or a size class.

D gene: -
clone size: -
V gene: TRBV5-4
J gene: TRBJ2-2
CDR3 protein: CASSLTVGGPGELFF
CDR3 DNA: TGTGCCAGCAGCTTGACGGTGGGGGGACCCGGGGAGCTGTTTTTT

D gene: -
clone size: -
V gene: TRBV27
J gene: TRBJ1-2
CDR3 protein: CASSREVTYGYTF
CDR3 DNA: TGTGCCAGCAGCCGGGAAGTAACCTATGGCTACACCTTC

D gene: TRBD1
clone size: many
V gene: TRBV20-1
J gene: TRBJ2-5
CDR3 protein: CSAPGQGKVTQYF
CDR3 DNA: TGCAGTGCTCCCGGACAGGGGAAGGTGACCCAGTACTTC

D gene: -
clone size: -
V gene: TRBV5-1
J gene: TRBJ2-5
CDR3 protein: CASSLAWRSEETQYF
CDR3 DNA: TGCGCCAGCAGCTTGGCCTGGCGTTCAGAAGAGACCCAGTACTTC

D gene: -
clone size: many
V gene: TRBV9
J gene: TRBJ2-7
CDR3 protein: CASSVRGDSSYEQYF
CDR3 DNA: TGTGCCAGCAGCGTACGGGGGGACAGCTCCTACGAGCAGTACTTC

D gene: TRBD2
clone size: many
V gene: TRBV19
J gene: TRBJ2-5
CDR3 protein: CASSSSGSLGETQYF
CDR3 DNA: TGTGCCAGTAGTAGTAGCGGGAGTTTAGGAGAGACCCAGTACTTC

D gene: TRBD1
clone size: many
V gene: TRBV3-1
J gene: TRBJ1-2
CDR3 protein: CASSQDRTGVPNYGYTF
CDR3 DNA: TGTGCCAGCAGCCAAGATAGGACAGGGGTTCCTAACTATGGCTACACCTTC

D gene: -
clone size: few
V gene: TRBV30
J gene: TRBJ2-2
CDR3 protein: CAWSNRAIGELFF
CDR3 DNA: TGTGCCTGGAGTAACAGGGCAATCGGGGAGCTGTTTTTT

D gene: -
clone size: many
V gene: TRBV20-1
J gene: TRBJ1-1
CDR3 protein: CSAREWGHRDLNTEAFF
CDR3 DNA: TGCAGTGCTAGAGAGTGGGGACACAGGGACTTGAACACTGAAGCTTTCTTT

D gene: -
clone size: many
V gene: TRBV5-5
J gene: TRBJ2-7
CDR3 protein: CASSLGAPIYEQYF
CDR3 DNA: TGTGCCAGCAGCCTAGGGGCGCCCATCTACGAGCAGTACTTC

D gene: TRBD1
clone size: many
V gene: TRBV29-1
J gene: TRBJ1-1
CDR3 protein: CSVESQGGTEAFF
CDR3 DNA: TGCAGCGTTGAAAGCCAGGGGGGGACTGAAGCTTTCTTT

D gene: -
clone size: many
V gene: TRBV27
J gene: TRBJ2-7
CDR3 protein: CASSLQSNLRAYEQYF
CDR3 DNA: TGTGCCAGCAGTTTACAGTCAAACCTTCGGGCCTACGAGCAGTACTTC

D gene: -
clone size: few
V gene: TRBV6-1
J gene: TRBJ1-5
CDR3 protein: CASSELLWDSNQPQHF
CDR3 DNA: TGTGCCAGCAGTGAACTTCTCTGGGATAGCAATCAGCCCCAGCATTTT

D gene: -
clone size: -
V gene: TRBV15
J gene: TRBJ1-1
CDR3 protein: CATSRDGTVHGTEAFF
CDR3 DNA: TGTGCCACCAGCAGAGATGGAACGGTTCATGGCACTGAAGCTTTCTTT

D gene: -
clone size: many
V gene: TRBV24-1
J gene: TRBJ2-7
CDR3 protein: CATSGSPAHEQYF
CDR3 DNA: TGTGCCACCAGTGGCTCACCGGCCCACGAGCAGTACTTC

D gene: -
clone size: -
V gene: TRBV10-3
J gene: TRBJ1-1
CDR3 protein: CAISESALAEAFF
CDR3 DNA: TGTGCCATCAGTGAGTCGGCCCTCGCTGAAGCTTTCTTT

D gene: TRBD1
clone size: few
V gene: TRBV12-5
J gene: TRBJ2-1
CDR3 protein: CASGLEPGGDTFF
CDR3 DNA: TGTGCTAGTGGTTTGGAACCAGGGGGTGACACGTTCTTC

D gene: TRBD2
clone size: -
V gene: TRBV29-1
J gene: TRBJ2-1
CDR3 protein: CSGAGRVDEQFF
CDR3 DNA: TGCAGTGGGGCCGGGAGGGTCGATGAGCAGTTCTTC

D gene: TRBD1
clone size: -
V gene: TRBV7-6
J gene: TRBJ1-2
CDR3 protein: CASSLDGGGSGYTF
CDR3 DNA: TGTGCCAGCAGCTTAGACGGAGGGGGCTCTGGCTACACCTTC

D gene: -
clone size: many
V gene: TRBV12-3/TRBV12-4
J gene: TRBJ1-4
CDR3 protein: CASRPFRFNEKLFF
CDR3 DNA: TGTGCCAGCAGACCCTTTAGGTTTAATGAAAAACTGTTTTTT

D gene: -
clone size: many
V gene: TRBV27
J gene: TRBJ1-2
CDR3 protein: CASEFSTYGYTF
CDR3 DNA: TGTGCCAGCGAGTTCAGCACCTATGGCTACACCTTC

D gene: -
clone size: -
V gene: TRBV5-1
J gene: TRBJ1-3
CDR3 protein: CASSLESVSGSGNTIYF
CDR3 DNA: TGCGCCAGCAGCTTGGAATCAGTCTCCGGCTCTGGAAACACCATATATTTT

D gene: TRBD1
clone size: few
V gene: TRBV5-6
J gene: TRBJ1-2
CDR3 protein: CASSHGTEVNYGYTF
CDR3 DNA: TGTGCCAGCAGCCACGGGACAGAAGTTAACTATGGCTACACCTTC

D gene: TRBD1
clone size: many
V gene: TRBV20-1
J gene: TRBJ2-7
CDR3 protein: CSARDSDRPTYEQYF
CDR3 DNA: TGCAGTGCTAGAGATTCGGACAGGCCCACCTACGAGCAGTACTTC

D gene: -
clone size: many
V gene: TRBV20-1
J gene: TRBJ1-5
CDR3 protein: CSARTEYQPQHF
CDR3 DNA: TGCAGTGCCAGGACAGAGTATCAGCCCCAGCATTTT

D gene: TRBD1
clone size: many
V gene: TRBV29-1
J gene: TRBJ2-2
CDR3 protein: CSVDGQGDAGELFF
CDR3 DNA: TGCAGCGTTGACGGACAGGGTGACGCCGGGGAGCTGTTTTTT

D gene: TRBD2
clone size: many
V gene: TRBV20-1
J gene: TRBJ2-1
CDR3 protein: CSAPRSGIPYNEQFF
CDR3 DNA: TGCAGTGCCCCCAGAAGCGGGATTCCCTACAATGAGCAGTTCTTC

D gene: TRBD1
clone size: many
V gene: TRBV7-9
J gene: TRBJ2-7
CDR3 protein: CASSLATGVDEQYF
CDR3 DNA: TGTGCCAGCAGCTTAGCAACAGGGGTGGACGAGCAGTACTTC

D gene: TRBD2
clone size: -
V gene: TRBV20-1
J gene: TRBJ2-1
CDR3 protein: CSASFGLAGNEQFF
CDR3 DNA: TGCAGTGCTAGCTTCGGACTAGCTGGCAATGAGCAGTTCTTC

D gene: TRBD1
clone size: many
V gene: TRBV7-3
J gene: TRBJ2-5
CDR3 protein: CASSLRYDRGQETQYF
CDR3 DNA: TGTGCCAGCAGCTTAAGATATGACAGGGGCCAAGAGACCCAGTACTTC

D gene: -
clone size: many
V gene: TRBV7-2
J gene: TRBJ2-5
CDR3 protein: CASSFPGVIEPETQYF
CDR3 DNA: TGTGCCAGCAGCTTTCCGGGGGTTATCGAGCCAGAGACCCAGTACTTC

D gene: TRBD1
clone size: many
V gene: TRBV6-1
J gene: TRBJ1-6
CDR3 protein: CASNQDRQGNSPLHF
CDR3 DNA: TGTGCCAGCAACCAAGACCGACAGGGTAACTCACCCCTCCACTTT

D gene: -
clone size: many
V gene: TRBV7-9
J gene: TRBJ2-6
CDR3 protein: CASSTTGRSFSGANVLTF
CDR3 DNA: TGTGCCAGCAGCACCACAGGGCGTTCCTTCTCTGGGGCCAACGTCCTGACTTTC

D gene: -
clone size: many
V gene: TRBV29-1
J gene: TRBJ2-3
CDR3 protein: CSVVSGRRTDTQYF
CDR3 DNA: TGCAGCGTTGTGTCGGGACGACGCACAGATACGCAGTATTTT

D gene: TRBD1
clone size: many
V gene: TRBV27
J gene: TRBJ2-2
CDR3 protein: CASSLIRAGGVTGELFF
CDR3 DNA: TGTGCCAGCAGTTTAATCAGGGCAGGGGGAGTCACCGGGGAGCTGTTTTTT

D gene: TRBD2
clone size: many
V gene: TRBV7-2
J gene: TRBJ2-1
CDR3 protein: CASSVRTSGKGDFDNEQFF
CDR3 DNA: TGTGCCAGCAGCGTTCGGACTAGCGGGAAGGGAGACTTCGACAATGAGCAGTTCTTC

D gene: -
clone size: few
V gene: TRBV20-1
J gene: TRBJ2-1
CDR3 protein: CSAPQRPSYNEQFF
CDR3 DNA: TGCAGTGCCCCCCAGAGACCCTCCTACAATGAGCAGTTCTTC

D gene: TRBD2
clone size: many
V gene: TRBV18
J gene: TRBJ2-7
CDR3 protein: CASSLSGEGYEQYF
CDR3 DNA: TGTGCCAGCTCGCTTAGCGGGGAGGGCTACGAGCAGTACTTC

D gene: TRBD2
clone size: -
V gene: TRBV5-5
J gene: TRBJ2-7
CDR3 protein: CASSVTGTSGSLTGQYF
CDR3 DNA: TGTGCCAGCAGCGTAACCGGGACTAGCGGGAGCCTCACGGGGCAGTACTTC

D gene: -
clone size: -
V gene: TRBV6-1
J gene: TRBJ1-6
CDR3 protein: CASSNQREVGSPLHF
CDR3 DNA: TGTGCCAGCAGTAATCAAAGGGAAGTTGGTTCACCCCTCCACTTT